Detailed here is one T cell receptor (beta chain). Its antigen is unknown. The source of the sample is a study of cytomegalovirus exposure and HLA in healthy donors. This CDR3 region has 18 residues. With V trimmed by 4 bases and J by 2 bases, 11 bases remained unmatched. Germline-derived CDR1 and CDR2 are LGHNA and YSLEER. Amplification used 60 Vbeta primers and 13 Jbeta primers. Generated by immunoSEQ multiplex PCR, the TCRdb table keeps only in-frame clones and is missing some. The table records approximately 200,000 clones, 60% to 80% of them present only once. General study findings and limits: Most TCR sequences were uncommon, yet certain public TCRs appeared in many donors.

The sequenced sample was PBMCs. The chain employs TRBV4-3 and TRBJ1-6, with 7 bases fitting TRBD1. The sequence derives from a young woman in good health and CMV-seronegative. The CDR3 here is CASSPILPTGPYNSPLHF. The CDR3 coding sequence is TGCGCCAGCAGCCCTATCCTCCCGACAGGGCCCTATAATTCACCCCTCCACTTT.